The sequence of this T cell receptor beta chain was determined in a study of blood T cell repertoires in COVID-19. Overall study context: Sample material is recorded as cDNA or gDNA derived from T cells, B-cell-depleted T cells, or PBMCs.

The CDR3 spans 19 residues. Trimming cost V 3 bases and J 4 bases, with 28 bases left between them. Germline V gene data show CDR1 as SGHVS and CDR2 as FQNEAQ. TCRdb keeps only in-frame clones here, not all; method: immunoSEQ multiplex PCR. The sample carries 130,000 or so clones, around four fifths recorded once. The TCR was taken from a human donor in a cohort sampled during active COVID-19. Sequencing was done on a sample of peripheral blood. V and J are TRBV7-8 and TRBJ2-7; TRBD1 is a possible D gene (7 bases). CDR3: CASSFQSYQWGRGTYEQYF. CDR3 DNA: TGTGCCAGCAGCTTTCAGAGCTACCAGTGGGGCAGGGGGACTTACGAGCAGTACTTC.